The clone carrying this T cell receptor (beta chain) has a count of ten or more. Its antigen is currently unknown. These data are taken from a study of CD8 T cells in ankylosing spondylitis. Study-level results: Matched synovial fluid from ankylosing spondylitis patients was reported to be enriched for disease-linked clones. For ankylosing spondylitis blood, a TCR beta motif of eight or nine highly homologous variants appeared characteristic.

Germline CDR1 is SQVTM and CDR2 is ANQGSEA. The CDR3 loop spans 12 amino acids. V was clipped by 3 bases and J by 0 bases, with 3 bases between them. TCRdb reprocessed the 5' RACE reads with MiXCR, giving one entry per CDR3 protein. Of more than 110,000 distinct CDR3 sequences in the sample, 7.5% to 9.5% were seen once. The V gene is TRBV29-1, the J gene TRBJ2-1; no clear D. The receptor was derived from a male donor with ankylosing spondylitis. The material sequenced was synovial fluid, either unsorted or a sorted T cell fraction (not recorded which). CDR3 in amino acids: CSVEGSYNEQFF. DNA of the CDR3: TGCAGCGTTGAGGGCTCCTACAATGAGCAGTTCTTC.